The sequence of this T cell receptor beta chain was determined in a study of T cells in Graves' hyperthyroidism and ophthalmopathy. The definition of stable Graves' hyperthyroidism was no ophthalmopathy progression within 18 months. The CDR3 runs 17 residues. The germline V gene encodes CDR1 ENHRY and CDR2 SYGVKD. Trimming took 2 bases from V and 4 from J; bases not matched to a gene: 10. RNA transcripts gave rise to amplified TCR beta CDR3 regions. First-round RT-PCR targeting the TCR CDR3 was performed with the HTBI primer set. TCRdb recomputed calls from the multiplex PCR reads with MiXCR, one row per CDR3 protein. The sample yields 610,000 or so distinct CDR3 sequences, about 43% seen once. This clonotype turned up a few times.

This receptor was identified in a woman between 18 and 30 years old with Graves' hyperthyroidism. The chain combines TRBV10-3 with TRBJ1-1; 10 nucleotides match TRBD1. Sample: peripheral blood or thyroid tissue (not recorded which). The CDR3 DNA is TGTGCCATCAGTGAGGGGGTTGGGGACAGGGGTTCCACTGAAGCTTTCTTT. It encodes CAISEGVGDRGSTEAFF.